This T cell receptor (beta chain) was sequenced for a study of vaccination effects on CD4 cells after COVID-19. In the case of this clone: Its cognate antigen is unknown.

Before any sequencing was done, the ViraFEST assay used viral peptide pools to expand antigen-specific CD4+ T cells. Subsequent to a culture period of under twelve days, CD4+ T cells were isolated. Two doses of either BNT162b2 or mRNA-1273 were given to each participant. Clones were read by immunoSEQ multiplex PCR, and TCRdb kept only the in-frame ones, dropping some. The sample lists about 32,000 clones; 55% to 75% were seen once. The receptor was derived from a human donor who received a COVID-19 vaccine. The material was CD4+ T cells from PBMCs cultured with HCoV-229E spike peptides, obtained after COVID-19 vaccination.

This CDR3 is CAWTRGTQGSADTQYF. CDR3 nucleotide sequence: TGTGCCTGGACCCGGGGCACACAGGGGAGCGCAGATACGCAGTATTTT. The gene calls are TRBV30 and TRBJ2-3, with 7 bases that match TRBD1. CDR3 length: 16 amino acids. Trimming at V came to 4 bases and at J to 4 bases, leaving 14 bases not matched to a gene. CDR1 is GTSNPN and CDR2 is SVGIG in the germline V gene (reference sequence).